The source of this TCR beta chain is a study of blood T cell repertoires in COVID-19. The participants were between about 18 and 90 years old and came from about two dozen US areas. Which cohort a participant joined came from the clinical history participants gave. Exposed participants came across a COVID-19 case within 2 weeks before study entry. Authors' analysis steps: Nucleated cell number was recorded as an estimate derived from reference gene primer amplification. Profiling relied on immunoSEQ multiplex PCR, and the TCRdb table lists in-frame clones only, not all of them. That table is the source of V, J and clone size, and D and trimming were worked out from the DNA. The data contain around 270,000 clones, 88% of them singletons. This CDR3 region has 14 residues. J was trimmed by 5 bases and V by 3 bases; bases with no gene match: 8. The V gene's germline CDR1 is SQVTM and CDR2 ANQGSEA.

The TCR sequence derives from a woman aged 40 to 50 who had been exposed to COVID-19. The chain joins TRBV29-1 to TRBJ1-2; 8 nucleotides agree with TRBD1. Sequenced material: PBMCs or T cells enriched from blood (not recorded which). The CDR3 reads CSVDGQGDFYGYTF. Written as DNA, the CDR3 is TGCAGCGTTGATGGACAGGGCGATTTTTATGGCTACACCTTC.